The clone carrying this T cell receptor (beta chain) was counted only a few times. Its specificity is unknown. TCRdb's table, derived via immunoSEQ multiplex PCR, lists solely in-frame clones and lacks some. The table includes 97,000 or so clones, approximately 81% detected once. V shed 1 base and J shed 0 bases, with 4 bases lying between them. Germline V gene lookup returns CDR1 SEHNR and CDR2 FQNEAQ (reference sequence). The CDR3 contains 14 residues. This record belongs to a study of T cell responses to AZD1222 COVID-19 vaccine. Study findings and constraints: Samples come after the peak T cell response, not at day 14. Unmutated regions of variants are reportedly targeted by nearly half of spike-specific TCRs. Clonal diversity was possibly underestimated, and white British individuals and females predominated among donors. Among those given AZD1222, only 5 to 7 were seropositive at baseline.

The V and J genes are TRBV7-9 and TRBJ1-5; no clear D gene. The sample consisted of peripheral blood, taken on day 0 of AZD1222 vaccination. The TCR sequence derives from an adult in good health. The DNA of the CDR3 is TGTGCCAGCAGCTTAGACAGTAGCAATCAGCCCCAGCATTTT. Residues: CASSLDSSNQPQHF.